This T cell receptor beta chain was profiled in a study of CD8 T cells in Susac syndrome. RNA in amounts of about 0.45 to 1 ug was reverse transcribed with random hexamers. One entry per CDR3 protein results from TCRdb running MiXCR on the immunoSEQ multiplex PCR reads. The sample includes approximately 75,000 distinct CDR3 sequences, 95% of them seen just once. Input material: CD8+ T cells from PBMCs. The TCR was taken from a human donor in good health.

CDR3 sequence (DNA): TGTGCCAGCAGACGAGTCCCCCAAGAGACCCAGTACTTC. It yields the protein CASRRVPQETQYF. The rearrangement uses TRBV12-3 or TRBV12-4 and TRBJ2-5; D is undetermined. The CDR3 runs 13 residues. The V and J ends lost 6 bases and 1 base respectively, with 9 bases between them.